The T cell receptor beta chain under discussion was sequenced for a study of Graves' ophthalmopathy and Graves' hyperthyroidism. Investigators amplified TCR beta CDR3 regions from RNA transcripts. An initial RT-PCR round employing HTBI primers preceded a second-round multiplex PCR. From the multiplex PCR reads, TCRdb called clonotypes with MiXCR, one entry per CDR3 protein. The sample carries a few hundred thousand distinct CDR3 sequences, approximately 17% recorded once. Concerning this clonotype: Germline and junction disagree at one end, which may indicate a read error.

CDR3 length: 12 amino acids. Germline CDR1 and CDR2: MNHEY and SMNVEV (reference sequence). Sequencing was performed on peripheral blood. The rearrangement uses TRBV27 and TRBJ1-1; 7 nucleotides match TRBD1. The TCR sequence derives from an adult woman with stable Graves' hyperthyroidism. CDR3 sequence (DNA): TGTACCAGCAAGACAGGGTTGAGTGAAGCTTTCTTT. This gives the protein CTSKTGLSEAFF.